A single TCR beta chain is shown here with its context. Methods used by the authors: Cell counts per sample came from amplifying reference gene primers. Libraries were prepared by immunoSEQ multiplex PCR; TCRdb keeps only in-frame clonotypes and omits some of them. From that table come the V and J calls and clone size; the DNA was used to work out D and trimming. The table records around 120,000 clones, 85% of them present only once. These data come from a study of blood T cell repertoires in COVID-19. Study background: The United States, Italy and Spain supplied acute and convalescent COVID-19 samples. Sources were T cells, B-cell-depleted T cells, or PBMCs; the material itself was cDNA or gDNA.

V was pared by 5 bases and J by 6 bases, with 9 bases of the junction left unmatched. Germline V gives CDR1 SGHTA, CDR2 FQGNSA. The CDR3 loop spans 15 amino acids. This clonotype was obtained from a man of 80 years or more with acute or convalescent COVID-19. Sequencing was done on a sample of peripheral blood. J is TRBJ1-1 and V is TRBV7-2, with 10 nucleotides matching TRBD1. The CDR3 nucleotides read TGTGCCAGCAGCGCCAGACAGGGGGCCGGTTCTGAAGCTTTCTTT. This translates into CASSARQGAGSEAFF.